The entry below describes one TCR beta chain. This record comes from a study of blood T cell repertoires in COVID-19. For the study at large: Acute and convalescent COVID-19 specimens originated in the United States, Italy and Spain. Sources were T cells, B-cell-depleted T cells, or PBMCs; the material itself was cDNA or gDNA.

This CDR3 has 11 amino acids. Germline-derived CDR1 and CDR2 are SEHNR and FQNEAQ (reference sequence). V shed 6 bases and J shed 5 bases, with 7 bases lying between them. Original processing methods: Amplification of reference gene primers was used by the study to estimate nucleated cell counts. Using immunoSEQ multiplex PCR, the repertoire was profiled, and TCRdb retains in-frame clones only, with some absent. V, J and clone size are taken as reported in that table, and D and trimming were inferred from the DNA itself. The data hold more than 45,000 clones, with about 84% observed a single time. The rearrangement links TRBV7-9 to TRBJ2-5, with D hard to call. Input material: peripheral blood. This TCR derives from a man between 35 and 55 years old with active COVID-19. Here the CDR3 DNA reads TGTGCCAGCAGTACTGGTGAGACCCAGTACTTC. This encodes CASSTGETQYF.